These T cell receptor beta chains were read from a single sample in a study of OX40 agonist ivuxolimab in advanced cancers. The method was immunoSEQ multiplex PCR; TCRdb's version includes in-frame clones alone and lacks a portion of them. Of over 35,000 clones listed, under 90% are singletons. The input for sequencing was CD4+ or CD8+ T cells sorted from blood, taken in a trial of the OX40 agonist ivuxolimab. Every receptor here comes from an adult with an advanced solid tumor such as melanoma, head and neck, liver or kidney cancer. CDR3s include the opening cysteine and the closing phenylalanine or tryptophan. Each record gives: clone size, V gene, D gene, J gene, CDR3 DNA, CDR3 protein. The D gene is left open where the match is weak. Only part of the rows carry a size: once, few, many, or a class if the clone is expanded.

clone_size: .
v_call: TRBV19
d_call: TRBD1
j_call: TRBJ1-1
cdr3_nt: TGTGCCAGCCGACAGGGGATGAACACTGAAGCTTTCTTT
cdr3_aa: CASRQGMNTEAFF

clone_size: .
v_call: TRBV7-9
d_call: .
j_call: TRBJ1-6
cdr3_nt: TGTGCCAGCAGCTTAGGAGCGCTCCTAAATTCACCCCTCCACTTT
cdr3_aa: CASSLGALLNSPLHF

clone_size: .
v_call: TRBV7-8
d_call: TRBD2
j_call: TRBJ2-1
cdr3_nt: TGTGCCAGCAGCTTAGACGGGGGGGACCGAAATGAGCAGTTCTTC
cdr3_aa: CASSLDGGDRNEQFF

clone_size: few
v_call: TRBV2
d_call: .
j_call: TRBJ2-5
cdr3_nt: TGTGCCAGCAGTGACCAAGCGGGCGGGGAGACCCAGTACTTC
cdr3_aa: CASSDQAGGETQYF

clone_size: .
v_call: TRBV4-1
d_call: TRBD1
j_call: TRBJ1-4
cdr3_nt: TGCGCCAGCAGCTCGGGACAGGGTGATGAAAAACTGTTTTTT
cdr3_aa: CASSSGQGDEKLFF

clone_size: .
v_call: TRBV6-1
d_call: .
j_call: TRBJ2-1
cdr3_nt: TGTGCCAGCAGTGTTCTGCCTAACAATGAGCAGTTCTTC
cdr3_aa: CASSVLPNNEQFF

clone_size: .
v_call: TRBV5-6
d_call: .
j_call: TRBJ1-5
cdr3_nt: TGTGCCAGCAGCTTGGCAGGGACCAGCAATCAGCCCCAGCATTTT
cdr3_aa: CASSLAGTSNQPQHF

clone_size: .
v_call: TRBV10-3
d_call: TRBD2
j_call: TRBJ2-7
cdr3_nt: TGTGCCATCAGTGAGTCGCAGGGTAACGGCGGGAGCTCCTACGAGCAGTACTTC
cdr3_aa: CAISESQGNGGSSYEQYF

clone_size: .
v_call: TRBV15
d_call: .
j_call: TRBJ2-7
cdr3_nt: TGTGCCACCAGCAGAGAGGGCCGACCCGGTGTTCACGAGCAGTACTTC
cdr3_aa: CATSREGRPGVHEQYF

clone_size: .
v_call: TRBV6-6
d_call: TRBD2
j_call: TRBJ2-3
cdr3_nt: TGTGCCAGCAGTTTCCTAGCGGGGGTGAGCACAGATACGCAGTATTTT
cdr3_aa: CASSFLAGVSTDTQYF

clone_size: few
v_call: TRBV29-1
d_call: .
j_call: TRBJ1-1
cdr3_nt: TGCAGCGCCGGGACAGAAGCTTTCTTT
cdr3_aa: CSAGTEAFF

clone_size: .
v_call: TRBV7-6
d_call: .
j_call: TRBJ1-1
cdr3_nt: TGTGCCAGCAGCTTAGCGCCCACGGGCATGAACACTGAAGCTTTCTTT
cdr3_aa: CASSLAPTGMNTEAFF

clone_size: .
v_call: TRBV19
d_call: TRBD1
j_call: TRBJ2-7
cdr3_nt: TGTGCCAGTAGGGAGGACAGGGGACCCAACGAGCAGTACTTC
cdr3_aa: CASREDRGPNEQYF

clone_size: few
v_call: TRBV4-3
d_call: .
j_call: TRBJ1-2
cdr3_nt: TGCGCCAGCAGCCCCGAGCTGGGGGGAGCTGGCTATGGCTACACCTTC
cdr3_aa: CASSPELGGAGYGYTF

clone_size: .
v_call: TRBV6-5
d_call: TRBD1
j_call: TRBJ1-1
cdr3_nt: TGTGCCAGCAGTTTCTCGGACAGGGGGCTTGGTGAAGCTTTCTTT
cdr3_aa: CASSFSDRGLGEAFF

clone_size: .
v_call: TRBV7-2
d_call: .
j_call: TRBJ2-7
cdr3_nt: TGTGCCAGCACCCACGGTGAGGCTGGCGAGCAGTACTTC
cdr3_aa: CASTHGEAGEQYF

clone_size: .
v_call: TRBV27
d_call: TRBD1
j_call: TRBJ2-2
cdr3_nt: TGTGCCAGCAGTTGGGGACAGGGGGTAGGCGGGGAGCTGTTTTTT
cdr3_aa: CASSWGQGVGGELFF

clone_size: .
v_call: TRBV19
d_call: TRBD1
j_call: TRBJ1-5
cdr3_nt: TGTGCCAGTATCTCGGGACAGACAAATAGCAATCAGCCCCAGCATTTT
cdr3_aa: CASISGQTNSNQPQHF

clone_size: .
v_call: TRBV5-1
d_call: TRBD2
j_call: TRBJ2-7
cdr3_nt: TGCGCCAGCAGCTTGGGTTCAGGGACTAGAGCCTACGAGCAGTACTTC
cdr3_aa: CASSLGSGTRAYEQYF

clone_size: few
v_call: TRBV5-1
d_call: TRBD1
j_call: TRBJ2-5
cdr3_nt: TGCGCCAGCAGCTTCCCTTTTGATACCTCGACAGGGATGGAGACCCAGTACTTC
cdr3_aa: CASSFPFDTSTGMETQYF

clone_size: few
v_call: TRBV21-1
d_call: .
j_call: TRBJ2-3
cdr3_nt: TGTGCCGAAGATACGCAGTATTTT
cdr3_aa: CAEDTQYF

clone_size: .
v_call: TRBV6-6
d_call: .
j_call: TRBJ1-3
cdr3_nt: TGTGCCAGCAGTGGGCAGCTGGACGGAAACACCATATATTTT
cdr3_aa: CASSGQLDGNTIYF

clone_size: few
v_call: TRBV7-9
d_call: TRBD1
j_call: TRBJ1-1
cdr3_nt: TGTGCCAGCAGCGGGGACAGTTACACTGAAGCTTTCTTT
cdr3_aa: CASSGDSYTEAFF

clone_size: .
v_call: TRBV18
d_call: .
j_call: TRBJ1-1
cdr3_nt: TGTGCCAGCTCACCACCGGTGGGCAGGAACACTGAAGCTTTCTTT
cdr3_aa: CASSPPVGRNTEAFF

clone_size: .
v_call: TRBV27
d_call: .
j_call: TRBJ2-2
cdr3_nt: TGTGCCAGCAGTTCAGTCCCACAGATGAACACCGGGGAGCTGTTTTTT
cdr3_aa: CASSSVPQMNTGELFF

clone_size: once
v_call: TRBV27
d_call: .
j_call: TRBJ2-1
cdr3_nt: TGTGCCAGCAGTTTAGATTACAATGAGCAGTTCTTC
cdr3_aa: CASSLDYNEQFF

clone_size: .
v_call: TRBV6-5
d_call: .
j_call: TRBJ1-2
cdr3_nt: TGTGCCAGCAGTTCAGGATTCTATGGCTACACCTTC
cdr3_aa: CASSSGFYGYTF

clone_size: .
v_call: TRBV7-2
d_call: TRBD1
j_call: TRBJ1-5
cdr3_nt: TGTGCCAGCAGCCCCTGGGAGGGGGCAGGTCAGCCCCAGCATTTT
cdr3_aa: CASSPWEGAGQPQHF

clone_size: .
v_call: TRBV5-1
d_call: .
j_call: TRBJ2-3
cdr3_nt: TGCGCCAGCAGCTTGGAGGGATTGGGAGTTCGCACAGATACGCAGTATTTT
cdr3_aa: CASSLEGLGVRTDTQYF

clone_size: .
v_call: TRBV28
d_call: TRBD2
j_call: TRBJ2-1
cdr3_nt: TGTGCCAGCAGTAAGAGACTAGCGGGGGGGCCCCGCGATGAGGGGATGTACAATGAGCAGTTCTTC
cdr3_aa: CASSKRLAGGPRDEGMYNEQFF

clone_size: .
v_call: TRBV5-1
d_call: .
j_call: TRBJ2-3
cdr3_nt: TGCGCCAGCAGTACGCAGGGGGGCGGATCTAGCACAGATACGCAGTATTTT
cdr3_aa: CASSTQGGGSSTDTQYF

clone_size: .
v_call: TRBV14
d_call: TRBD1
j_call: TRBJ2-7
cdr3_nt: TGTGCCAGCAGCCCCCGGGACAGGGGCGAGCAGTACTTC
cdr3_aa: CASSPRDRGEQYF

clone_size: .
v_call: TRBV6-5
d_call: TRBD1
j_call: TRBJ1-2
cdr3_nt: TGTGCCAGCAGACTCCAGGGGGGATTTGATGGCTACACCTTC
cdr3_aa: CASRLQGGFDGYTF

clone_size: .
v_call: TRBV19
d_call: .
j_call: TRBJ2-5
cdr3_nt: TGTGCCAGTAGTAGACTAACAGGGTTTAACCAAGAGACCCAGTACTTC
cdr3_aa: CASSRLTGFNQETQYF

clone_size: .
v_call: TRBV29-1
d_call: TRBD1
j_call: TRBJ2-7
cdr3_nt: TGCAGCGTTGGGGGCCGGAAGGGACAGGGAGCCTACGAGCAGTACTTC
cdr3_aa: CSVGGRKGQGAYEQYF

clone_size: .
v_call: TRBV6-5
d_call: TRBD2
j_call: TRBJ2-5
cdr3_nt: TGTGCCAGTACTAGCGGCATGGAGACCCAGTACTTC
cdr3_aa: CASTSGMETQYF

clone_size: .
v_call: TRBV6-7
d_call: .
j_call: TRBJ2-1
cdr3_nt: TGTGCCAGCTTGGGGCCCCATGGCTCCTACAATGAGCAGTTCTTC
cdr3_aa: CASLGPHGSYNEQFF

clone_size: .
v_call: TRBV27
d_call: TRBD2
j_call: TRBJ2-1
cdr3_nt: TGTGCCAGCAGTCCCGGACTAGCGGGAACTTCGGTGAGCTCCTACAATGAGCAGTTCTTC
cdr3_aa: CASSPGLAGTSVSSYNEQFF

clone_size: .
v_call: TRBV10-3
d_call: .
j_call: TRBJ2-5
cdr3_nt: TGTGCCATCAGTGAGTCGGGGGTTCGGGAGACCCAGTACTTC
cdr3_aa: CAISESGVRETQYF